The sequence of this T cell receptor beta chain was determined in a study of blood T cell repertoires in COVID-19 (dated by TCRdb to 2018 to 2020). Study-wide context: Samples from collaborators originated in the United States, Italy and Spain and spanned both the acute and convalescent phases of COVID-19. Where available, HLA class I and class II types were obtained from metadata supplied by the sample provider rather than from assay-based typing. A de-identified subject ID, COVID-19 status, age in years and sex were almost always included in the sample metadata. The material from the prospective study consisted of cDNA or gDNA derived from T cells, B-cell-depleted T cells, or PBMCs. The repertoires were released in a freely available public database meant as a resource for research on the immune response to SARS-CoV-2. Subjects who had been exposed to COVID-19, were actively infected with it, or had recovered from it provided the deeply sampled blood TCRbeta repertoires that made up the dataset. Samples came from the ongoing ImmuneRACE study (first 160 participants) plus 1,254 subjects from 6 global collaborators.

V trim: 3 bases; J trim: 5 bases; unmatched bases: 1. Measured from the cysteine to the phenylalanine, the CDR3 is 14 residues long. Of all the DNA, just the CDR3 is kept, 42 bases in frame from base 1. CDR1 and CDR2, looked up from the germline V gene, are SGHRS and YFSETQ. Results the study describes overall, beyond this receptor: The amount of clinical and demographic metadata varied by source and participant and was provided uncurated.

TCRbeta CDR3 regions were amplified from genomic DNA using the immunoSEQ Assay, a bias-controlled multiplex PCR. From the authors' description of their analysis: Nucleated cell counts per sample were estimated from amplification of reference gene primers within the assay. To quantify the absolute abundance of each unique TCRbeta CDR3 rearrangement, sequence reads were collapsed and filtered. For each sample, productive Simpson clonality was calculated as the square root of Simpson's diversity index over productive rearrangements. TCRdb took this table from immuneACCESS and kept in-frame rearrangements with V and J called. Such tables lack part of the clones; where checked against another copy, unresolved V genes explain under half of the gap, and the rest is unexplained. Clone size and V and J calls were adopted from that table, with D and trimming inferred from the DNA. In all, the sample holds tens of thousands of clones, and around four fifths of those were seen once. The leading ten clones occupy about 15% of the sample.

Points on this clone: Its antigen is not yet known. Base qualities were left out, and no much larger clone turns up one base away.

In Seattle, one collaborating source enrolled patients while the infection was active and tracked those patients longitudinally over the course of disease. Collaborating institutions collected whole blood in K2EDTA tubes following their own protocols. For TCRbeta analysis, collaborator samples were shipped as frozen whole blood, as isolated PBMCs, or as DNA extracted from either sample type. Sequences were obtained from peripheral blood. The receptor's source is a man aged 55 to 70 with COVID-19, enrolled during active disease. The chain links TRBV5-1 with TRBJ2-2, with 10 bases in between that match TRBD1. The base sequence is TGCGCCAGCAGCTGGGGACAGGGGACCGGGGAGCTGTTTTTT. Translated, it reads CASSWGQGTGELFF.